This TCR beta chain came from a study of blood T cell repertoires in COVID-19. After removal of 3 bases from V and 9 bases from J, the junction contained 11 bases not matched to a gene. The CDR3 sequence is 14 residues long. Germline CDR1 is SQVTM and CDR2 is ANQGSEA. Data came from immunoSEQ multiplex PCR; TCRdb stores just in-frame clones and leaves some out. The table lists approximately 250,000 clones, 70% to 85% of them singletons, with 15% in the top ten. The gene calls are TRBV29-1 and TRBJ2-1, with 7 bases fitting TRBD2. The TCR sequence derives from a man between 35 and 55 years old who had recovered from COVID-19. Sequenced input: PBMCs or T cells enriched from blood (not recorded which). The CDR3 sequence: CSVDGGRASGEQFF. The DNA of the CDR3 is TGCAGCGTTGATGGGGGGAGGGCGAGTGGTGAGCAGTTCTTC.